This T cell receptor beta chain was documented in a study of siplizumab effects on memory and regulatory T cells (dated by TCRdb to the late 2010s). As for the study more broadly: The study looked at the effect of siplizumab, an anti-CD2 antibody, on alloreactive T-cell subsets in allogeneic mixed lymphocyte reactions made from human PBMCs.

From a lookup of the germline V gene, CDR1 and CDR2 are SGHRS and YFSETQ. From the cysteine through the phenylalanine, the CDR3 covers 14 amino acids. The CDR3 DNA has 42 bases and is translated from base 1. The trim is 7 bases for V and 2 bases for J, with a gap of 12 bases between the germline ends. Sorted unstimulated T cells and proliferating T cells recovered from mixed lymphocyte reactions were subjected to TCRbeta CDR3 sequencing. Fresh whole blood from around 10 HLA-typed healthy donors was used as the source from which PBMCs were isolated. Libraries were prepared through the immunoSEQ multiplex PCR assay. Each sample had around 92,000 TCR templates assayed by the deep sequencing platform. Genomic DNA extracted from sorted T cells was used for TCRbeta CDR3 sequencing. The paper's data handling went like this. Clonal analysis of TCRbeta CDR3 data was done in the R programming language. Alloreactive CD4+ and CD8+ clones were defined by comparing unstimulated samples with post-reaction CFSE-low samples. Regulatory or non-regulatory origin of alloreactive CD4+ clones was assigned by matching sequences to the sorted unstimulated Treg and non-Treg repertoires. TCRdb provides this immuneACCESS table in a form limited to in-frame rearrangements. Some clones are lacking; in checked studies, under half of them reflect an unresolved V gene, and why the rest are absent is not known. That table supplies the V and J calls and clone size; D and trimming were determined from the DNA. The sample table shows about 120,000 clones, and roughly 92% are seen once. About 1.5% of the sample goes to the ten largest clones.

As to this clone: Its specific antigen is unknown. No base qualities exist here, and no much larger clone lies one base off it.

On the study overall, not on this receptor specifically: Because sequences at frequencies below about 10^-5 were poorly captured, only a minor fraction of alloreactive clones could be mapped back to unstimulated subsets. Whether proliferating Tregs from siplizumab cultures actually had suppressive function was not functionally confirmed. Of the alloreactive CD4+ clones that could be mapped, the Treg-derived share averaged roughly 69% with siplizumab compared with around 25% in control reactions. Roughly 80-95% of proliferating CD4+ or CD8+ clones could not be assigned a naive or memory phenotype. Siplizumab significantly reduced the cumulative frequency of alloreactive sequences traceable to unstimulated CD4+ memory T cells. Compared with memory T cells, unstimulated naive T cells appeared more diverse, and naive cells seemed to make a substantial contribution to the alloresponse.

The TCR originated in a human donor in good health. Source material: CD4+ T cells sorted from blood. The receptor chain draws on TRBV5-1 and TRBJ2-2, with the D segment identity uncertain. The nucleotide sequence reads as follows: TGCGCCAGCTCGGGCTCGGCTAACACCGGGGAGCTGTTTTTT. Its amino acids are CASSGSANTGELFF.